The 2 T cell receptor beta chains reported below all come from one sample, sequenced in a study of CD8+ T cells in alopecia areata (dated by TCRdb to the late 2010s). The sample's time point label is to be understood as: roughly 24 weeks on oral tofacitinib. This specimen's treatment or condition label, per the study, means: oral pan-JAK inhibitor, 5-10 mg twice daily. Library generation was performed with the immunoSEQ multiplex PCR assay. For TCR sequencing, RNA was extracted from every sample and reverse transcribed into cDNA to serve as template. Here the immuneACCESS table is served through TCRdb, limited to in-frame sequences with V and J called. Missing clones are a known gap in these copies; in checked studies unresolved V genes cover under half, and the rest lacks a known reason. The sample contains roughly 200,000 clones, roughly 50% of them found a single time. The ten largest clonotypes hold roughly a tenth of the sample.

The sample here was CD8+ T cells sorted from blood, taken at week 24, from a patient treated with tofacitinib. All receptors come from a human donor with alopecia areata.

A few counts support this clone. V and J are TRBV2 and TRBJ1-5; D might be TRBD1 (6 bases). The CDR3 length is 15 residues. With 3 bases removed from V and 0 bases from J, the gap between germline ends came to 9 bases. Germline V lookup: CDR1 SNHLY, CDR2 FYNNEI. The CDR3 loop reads CASSDGQISNQPQHF. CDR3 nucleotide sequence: TGTGCCAGCAGTGATGGACAGATTAGCAATCAGCCCCAGCATTTT.

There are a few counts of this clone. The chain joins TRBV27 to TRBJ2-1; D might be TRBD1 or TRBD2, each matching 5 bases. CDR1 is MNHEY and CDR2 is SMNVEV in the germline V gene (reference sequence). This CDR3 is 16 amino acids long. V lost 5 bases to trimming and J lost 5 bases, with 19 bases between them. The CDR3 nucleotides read TGTGCCAGCAGTCCTCTCGCCGGGACCGCCAACAATGAGCAGTTCTTC. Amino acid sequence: CASSPLAGTANNEQFF.